The rows below give T cell receptor beta chains drawn from one sample of a study of CD8+ T cells in alopecia areata. Libraries were prepared by immunoSEQ multiplex PCR; TCRdb keeps only in-frame clonotypes and omits some of them. This table has 190,000 or so clones, roughly 50% appearing once. The sequencing used CD8+ T cells sorted from blood, collected at week 24, from a patient treated with tofacitinib. The source is a human donor with alopecia areata. CDR3s include the opening cysteine and the closing phenylalanine or tryptophan.

j_call	v_call	cdr3_aa
TRBJ1-2	TRBV13	CASSLGRKANYGYTF
TRBJ2-7	TRBV7-3	CASSPSTPGEQYF
TRBJ2-1	TRBV7-6	CASSLGGGVINEQFF
TRBJ1-5	TRBV30	CAWNGGGRQPQHF
TRBJ2-2	TRBV13	CASSLVRELNTGELFF
TRBJ1-5	TRBV7-8	CASSLAGQGFVRSNQPQHF
TRBJ1-2	TRBV20-1	CSAGGLDGYTF
TRBJ2-7	TRBV13	CASSGGTRGYYEQYF
TRBJ2-5	TRBV30	CAWARTTFQETQYF
TRBJ2-7	TRBV30	CAWGARGIRNEQYF
TRBJ2-7	TRBV2	CASSELQGQGYEQYF
TRBJ2-7	TRBV20-1	CSVPRGNEQYF
TRBJ1-5	TRBV4-1	CASSLNLGGRQPQHF
TRBJ2-1	TRBV29-1	CSVESDWGLGISGEQFF
TRBJ2-2	TRBV9	CASSRTGELFF
TRBJ2-5	TRBV13	CASSSQGMAQYF
TRBJ2-2	TRBV13	CASSVVNTGELFF
TRBJ1-1	TRBV4-2	CASSQPTGGEAEAFF
TRBJ2-7	TRBV30	CAWSSMAVSEQYF
TRBJ2-7	TRBV30	CAWTDRPYEQYF
TRBJ1-6	TRBV27	CASSVSNSPLHF
TRBJ2-5	TRBV9	CASSESETQYF
TRBJ1-5	TRBV4-1	CASSPVLGANQPQHF
TRBJ1-1	TRBV25-1	CASSPEPRHRNTEAFF